This T cell receptor (beta chain) originates from a study of blood T cell repertoires in COVID-19. Looking at the study overall: Collection of acute and convalescent COVID-19 samples took place in the United States, Italy and Spain.

Original data processing: The authors estimated nucleated cell counts from reference gene primer amplification. Measured with immunoSEQ multiplex PCR; TCRdb has only the in-frame clones, and not every one. The DNA was the basis for D and trimming; V, J and clone size are from that table. The sample consists of around 150,000 clones, approximately 81% of them appearing once. Germline assignment: CDR1 LNHNV and CDR2 YYDKDF (reference sequence). Trimming removed 5 bases from V and 2 bases from J; junction bases left unmatched: 5. The CDR3 length is 15 residues. The chain is built from TRBV15 and TRBJ1-2; 10 nucleotides match TRBD1. Sequenced: peripheral blood. The source is a man aged 40-49 years with acute or convalescent COVID-19. CDR3 sequence: CATSGGTGVNYGYTF. DNA for the CDR3: TGTGCCACCAGCGGCGGGACAGGGGTAAACTATGGCTACACCTTC.